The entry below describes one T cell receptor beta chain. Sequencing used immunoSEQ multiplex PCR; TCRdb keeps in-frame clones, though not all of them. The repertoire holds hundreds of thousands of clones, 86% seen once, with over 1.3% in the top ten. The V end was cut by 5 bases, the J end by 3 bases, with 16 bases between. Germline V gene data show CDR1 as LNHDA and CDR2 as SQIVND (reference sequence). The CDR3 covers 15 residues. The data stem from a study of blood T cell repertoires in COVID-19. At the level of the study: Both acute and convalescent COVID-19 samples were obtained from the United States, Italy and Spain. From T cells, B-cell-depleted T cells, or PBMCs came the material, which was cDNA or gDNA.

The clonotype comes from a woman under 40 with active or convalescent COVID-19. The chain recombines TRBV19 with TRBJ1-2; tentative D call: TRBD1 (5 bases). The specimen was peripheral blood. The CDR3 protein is CASSGTGSAYYGYTF. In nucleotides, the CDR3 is TGTGCCAGTAGTGGCACAGGATCCGCTTACTATGGCTACACCTTC.